A single T cell receptor beta chain is shown here with its context. As yet, its antigen is unknown. This CDR3 is 16 amino acids long. Germline V CDR1 and CDR2: SNHLY, FYNNEI. With 5 bases clipped from V and 4 bases from J, the junction kept 7 bases outside the gene matches. This specimen belongs to a study of shared clonotypes between healthy human individuals. Study outcomes and limitations: Across subsets, estimated richness was generally greater for naive than for memory populations.

Sequenced by immunoSEQ multiplex PCR; TCRdb stores in-frame clones only, minus some. The data contain some 500,000 clones, more than 95% of them singletons. This clonotype originated in a young woman in good health. This chain connects TRBV2 to TRBJ2-3, with 12 positions matching TRBD1. The sample comprised naive CD4+ T cells sorted from blood. Sample subset: CD45RA+ positively selected. This CDR3 reads CASSYVGTGGADTQYF. In DNA form, the CDR3 reads TGTGCCAGCAGTTACGTCGGGACAGGGGGCGCAGATACGCAGTATTTT.